This passage covers 16 T cell receptor beta chains from one sample sequenced in a study of T cells in Graves' hyperthyroidism and ophthalmopathy. The investigators amplified TCR beta CDR3 regions from RNA transcripts. In the first-round RT-PCR of the TCR CDR3, the HTBI primer set was used. TCRdb called the multiplex PCR reads again in MiXCR, with one record for every CDR3 protein. The sample has a few hundred thousand distinct CDR3 sequences, about 15% seen once. The sequencing input was blood. The source of these receptors is a woman in her thirties with Graves' hyperthyroidism that later progressed to Graves' ophthalmopathy.

This clonotype was observed many times. The chain combines TRBV18 with TRBJ1-1, with D uncertain. Trimming left V 3 bases short and J 2 bases short, with 7 bases between. The CDR3 is 13 amino acids. Germline CDR1 reads KGHSH; CDR2 reads LQKENI. CDR3 nucleotide sequence: TGTGCCAGCTCACCCTCAGACAACACTGAAGCTTTCTTT. This gives the protein CASSPSDNTEAFF.

This clonotype was counted at least ten times. V and J are TRBV2 and TRBJ2-5; a possible D gene is TRBD2 (6 bases). This CDR3 has 15 amino acids. CDR1 SNHLY and CDR2 FYNNEI come from the germline V gene. Trimming stripped 2 bases from V and 4 bases from J, with 14 bases between. DNA for the CDR3: TGTGCCAGCAGTGAAACTAGGGGAGGCGGAGAGACCCAGTACTTC. It translates to CASSETRGGGETQYF.

This clonotype was counted many times. The chain links TRBV7-2 to TRBJ2-3; D gene ambiguous. V was clipped by 1 base and J by 0 bases, with 5 bases between them. Germline V gives CDR1 SGHTA, CDR2 FQGNSA. The CDR3 runs 14 residues. CDR3 in DNA: TGTGCCAGCAGCTTAGTACTCAGCACAGATACGCAGTATTTT. Encoded protein: CASSLVLSTDTQYF.

In this sample, this clonotype turned up a few times. The rearrangement uses TRBV5-1 and TRBJ1-5, with a possible D match to TRBD1 (5 bases). The CDR3 runs 15 residues. From germline, CDR1 is SGHRS and CDR2 YFSETQ. V dropped 6 bases and J dropped 0 bases, with 13 bases sitting between them. Here the CDR3 DNA reads TGCGCCAGCACTCCGACCGGGGGTAGCAATCAGCCCCAGCATTTT. Translated, it gives CASTPTGGSNQPQHF.

This clonotype was seen ten or more times. V gene TRBV3-1 combines with J gene TRBJ2-5, with TRBD2 matching 7 bases. The germline V gene has CDR1 LGHDT and CDR2 YNNKEL (reference sequence). The CDR3 is 16 residues long. V was clipped by 0 bases and J by 9 bases; unmatched bases: 13. This CDR3 is CASSQEIAGGATAQYF. The CDR3 bases are TGTGCCAGCAGCCAAGAGATAGCGGGCGGCGCCACCGCCCAGTACTTC.

This clonotype came up many times. This chain uses TRBV20-1 with TRBJ2-1, with TRBD1 matching 9 bases. Germline V gene sequence: CDR1 DFQATT, CDR2 SNEGSKA (reference sequence). V shed 3 bases and J 2 bases; nucleotides not matched to a gene: 2. The CDR3 has 14 residues. The CDR3 bases are TGCAGTGCTAGTGGGGACAGGGCCTACAATGAGCAGTTCTTC. Its protein is CSASGDRAYNEQFF.

The genes are TRBV7-3 and TRBJ2-1, with 7 bases matching TRBD1. CDR1 is SGHTA, CDR2 FQGTGA, per germline. The length of the CDR3 is 15 residues. V shed 2 bases, J shed 5 bases, and the junction held 6 bases outside the gene matches. In DNA form, the CDR3 reads TGTGCCAGCAGCTTAGAGGGGACAGCGCACAATGAGCAGTTCTTC. Protein: CASSLEGTAHNEQFF. Using reference TRBV7-3 and TRBJ2-1 for the parts outside the CDR3, the full variable domain is GAGVSQTPSNKVTEKGKYVELRCDPISGHTALYWYRQSLGQGPEFLIYFQGTGAADDSGLPNDRFFAVRPEGSVSTLKIQRTERGDSAVYLCASSLEGTAHNEQFFGPGTRLTVL.

Ten or more counts support this clonotype. The genes are TRBV2 and TRBJ1-2; D ambiguous. There are 13 residues in the CDR3. Trimming took 1 base from V and 6 from J, leaving 9 bases between them. The germline V gene has CDR1 SNHLY and CDR2 FYNNEI. The CDR3 nucleotides are TGTGCCAGCAGTGAAGGCAGATCGGATGGCTACACCTTC. This codes for CASSEGRSDGYTF.

This clonotype was seen ten or more times. V is TRBV11-2 and J is TRBJ1-2, with D unclear. The CDR3 contains 12 residues. Per germline, CDR1 SGHAT and CDR2 FQNNGV. V lost 4 bases to trimming and J lost 4 bases, with 7 bases between them. The chain's CDR3 is CASSWTSYGYTF. CDR3 nucleotides: TGTGCCAGCAGCTGGACGTCCTATGGCTACACCTTC.

This clonotype was observed many times. The chain combines TRBV24-1 with TRBJ1-2; unclear D gene. Trimming stripped 4 bases from V and 10 bases from J, with 9 bases between. The germline gives CDR1 KGHDR, CDR2 SFDVKD. This CDR3 region has 11 residues. In nucleotides, the CDR3 is TGTGCCACCAGTGACCCCGGGTACTACACCTTC. Translated, it gives CATSDPGYYTF.

This clonotype was seen a handful of times. The chain couples TRBV20-1 to TRBJ1-4; D is perhaps TRBD1 (5 bases). The CDR3 is made up of 16 amino acids. V was clipped by 3 bases and J by 3 bases, with 17 bases between them. Germline V lookup: CDR1 DFQATT, CDR2 SNEGSKA (reference sequence). The CDR3 DNA follows: TGCAGTGCTAGTCTCTCCCGGGGGATCGCTAATGAAAAACTGTTTTTT. This gives the protein CSASLSRGIANEKLFF.

In this sample, this clonotype turned up many times. The V gene is TRBV6-2 or TRBV6-3, the J gene TRBJ2-5; perhaps TRBD2 as D (7 bases). CDR3 length equals 17 residues. Germline CDR1 MNHEY, CDR2 SVGEGT. V shed 4 bases and J shed 0 bases, with 18 bases lying between them. The CDR3 loop reads CASSFSVEGGHQETQYF. The CDR3 bases are TGTGCCAGCAGTTTCTCCGTGGAGGGGGGGCACCAAGAGACCCAGTACTTC.

The chain has TRBV2 and TRBJ2-6; 12 bases are a match to TRBD2. The CDR3 spans 17 residues. V shed 7 bases and J 3 bases; nucleotides not matched to a gene: 7. The germline CDR1 and CDR2 sequences are SNHLY and FYNNEI. CDR3: CASNLLAGGYGANVLTF. Here the CDR3 DNA reads TGTGCCAGCAATTTGCTAGCGGGAGGGTATGGGGCCAACGTCCTGACTTTC.

This clonotype appeared many times. V and J are TRBV7-9 and TRBJ1-2; D is unresolved. The CDR3 covers 15 residues. Germline loops: CDR1 SEHNR, CDR2 FQNEAQ (reference sequence). Trimming shortened V by 0 bases and J by 2 bases, and 10 bases separated the two germline ends. The CDR3 DNA reads as TGTGCCAGCAGCTTAGCGATTTACGAGAACTATGGCTACACCTTC. Translation: CASSLAIYENYGYTF.

This clonotype has a count of ten or more. The rearrangement uses TRBV6-1 and TRBJ2-3, with a weak D call TRBD2 (7 bases). V lost 6 bases and J 0 bases, leaving 16 bases between the germline ends. The CDR3 covers 16 residues. Germline CDR1 and CDR2: MNHNS and SASEGT. The CDR3 sequence: CASSPQGRVSTDTQYF. The CDR3 DNA sequence: TGTGCCAGCAGCCCTCAGGGGAGGGTCAGCACAGATACGCAGTATTTT.

Many counts were recorded for this clonotype. J is TRBJ2-1 and V is TRBV5-6, with D tentatively TRBD2 (6 bases). The ends were cut back, 2 bases at V and 4 bases at J, with 10 bases in the middle. Germline V gene lookup returns CDR1 SGHDT and CDR2 YYEEEE. This CDR3 contains 14 residues. The CDR3 nucleotides are TGTGCCAGCAGCTTAGGCCTAGCGTACAATGAGCAGTTCTTC. Encoded protein: CASSLGLAYNEQFF.